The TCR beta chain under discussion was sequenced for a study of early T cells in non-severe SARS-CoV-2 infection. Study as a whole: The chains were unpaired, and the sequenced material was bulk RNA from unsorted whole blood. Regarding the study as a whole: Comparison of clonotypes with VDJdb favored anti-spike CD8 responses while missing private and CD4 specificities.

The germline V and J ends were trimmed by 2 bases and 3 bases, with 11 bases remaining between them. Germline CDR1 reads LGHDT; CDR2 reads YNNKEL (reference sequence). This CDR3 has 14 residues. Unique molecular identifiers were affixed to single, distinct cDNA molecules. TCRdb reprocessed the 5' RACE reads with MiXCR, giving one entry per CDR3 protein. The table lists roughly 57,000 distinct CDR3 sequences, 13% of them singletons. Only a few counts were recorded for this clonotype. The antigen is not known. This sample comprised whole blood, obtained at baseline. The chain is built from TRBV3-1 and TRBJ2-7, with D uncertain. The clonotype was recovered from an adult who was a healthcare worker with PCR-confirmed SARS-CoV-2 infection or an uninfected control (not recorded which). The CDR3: CASSQRLPYYEQYF. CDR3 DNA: TGTGCCAGCAGCCAACGACTCCCTTACTACGAGCAGTACTTC.